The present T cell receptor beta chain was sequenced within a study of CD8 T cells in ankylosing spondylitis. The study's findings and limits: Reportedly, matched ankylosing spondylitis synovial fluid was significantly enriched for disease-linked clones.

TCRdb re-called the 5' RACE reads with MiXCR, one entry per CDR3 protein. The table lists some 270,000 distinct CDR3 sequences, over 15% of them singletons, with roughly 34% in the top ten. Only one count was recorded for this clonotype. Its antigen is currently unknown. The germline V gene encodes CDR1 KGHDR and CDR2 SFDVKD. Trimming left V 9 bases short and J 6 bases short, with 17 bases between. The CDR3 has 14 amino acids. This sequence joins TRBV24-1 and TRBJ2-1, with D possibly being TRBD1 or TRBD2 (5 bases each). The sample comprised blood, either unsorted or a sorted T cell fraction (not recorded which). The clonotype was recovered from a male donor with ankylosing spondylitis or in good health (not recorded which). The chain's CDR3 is CATEGGLQGNEQFF. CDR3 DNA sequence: TGTGCCACCGAAGGCGGGCTGCAGGGCAATGAGCAGTTCTTC.